A single sample is the source of the 23 T cell receptor beta chains below, sequenced in a study of control samples from healthy donors and cancer patients. Produced via immunoSEQ multiplex PCR; TCRdb's table is partial and in-frame only. This sample carries 70,000 to 100,000 clones, 70% to 90% of them seen once, and the ten largest clones take 7.6%. Sequenced: blood. Every receptor here comes from a woman in her sixties in good health.

V gene TRBV28 combines with J gene TRBJ2-2; D not certain. Trimming shortened V by 7 bases and J by 0 bases, and 18 bases separated the two germline ends. CDR3 length equals 17 residues. The germline V gene has CDR1 MDHEN and CDR2 SYDVKM. CDR3: CASIGRPPYSNTGELFF. In DNA, the CDR3 is TGTGCCAGCATAGGACGGCCACCCTACTCGAACACCGGGGAGCTGTTTTTT. The whole variable domain, filled in from reference TRBV28 and TRBJ2-2, reads DVKVTQSSRYLVKRTGEKVFLECVQDMDHENMFWYRQDPGLGLRLIYFSYDVKMKEKGDIPEGYSVSREKKERFSLILESASTNQTSMYLCASIGRPPYSNTGELFFGEGSRLTVL.

The rearrangement links TRBV27 to TRBJ2-7; 9 bases align to TRBD1. The trim removed 6 bases at V and 6 bases at J, leaving 15 bases unmatched. Germline V lookup: CDR1 MNHEY, CDR2 SMNVEV (reference sequence). The CDR3 extends over 16 amino acids. For the CDR3, the DNA is TGTGCCAGCAGCCCTACCCAACAGGGGGCGCCCTTCGAGCAGTACTTC. The encoded protein is CASSPTQQGAPFEQYF.

The chain is built from TRBV4-1 and TRBJ1-5; D not certain. The length of the CDR3 is 15 residues. V lost 1 base and J 5 bases, leaving 12 bases between the germline ends. Germline CDR1 is MGHRA and CDR2 is YSYEKL. The chain's CDR3 is CASSQVVLAHQPQHF. DNA of the CDR3: TGCGCCAGCAGCCAAGTAGTGTTAGCTCATCAGCCCCAGCATTTT.

As to this clone: The junction shows a germline mismatch at one end, possibly a read error. The chain has TRBV7-7 and TRBJ2-5, with D unresolved. CDR3 length equals 14 residues. Germline loops: CDR1 SSHAT, CDR2 FNYEAQ (reference sequence). The CDR3 sequence: CASSRILGRETQYF. CDR3 DNA: TGTGCTAGCAGTCGCATCCTGGGTCGGGAGACCCAGTACTTC.

The chain joins TRBV12-3 or TRBV12-4 to TRBJ2-1; D is uncertain. CDR3 length: 13 residues. V was cut by 6 bases and J by 0 bases, with 6 bases left in between. The DNA of the CDR3 is TGTGCCAGCAGATGGGCCTCCTACAATGAGCAGTTCTTC. This sequence encodes CASRWASYNEQFF.

The CDR3 nucleotides read TGTGCCAGCAGCTCCACCCGGGAGGGGGTGGGGTCCTACGAGCAGTACTTC. This encodes CASSSTREGVGSYEQYF. The V call is TRBV7-9, the J call TRBJ2-7; 8 bases line up with TRBD2. Germline CDR1 is SEHNR and CDR2 is FQNEAQ (reference sequence). Trimming at V came to 4 bases and at J to 1 base, leaving 12 bases not matched to a gene. This CDR3 comprises 17 residues. The variable domain in full, with the rest retrieved from reference TRBV7-9 and TRBJ2-7, is DTGVSQNPRHKITKRGQNVTFRCDPISEHNRLYWYRQTLGQGPEFLTYFQNEAQLEKSRLLSDRFSAERPKGSFSTLEIQRTEQGDSAMYLCASSSTREGVGSYEQYFGPGTRLTVT.

This clone was seen a single time. V is TRBV18 and J is TRBJ2-7; 9 bases line up with TRBD1. Looked up from germline, CDR1 is KGHSH and CDR2 is LQKENI. The CDR3 spans 14 residues. With 5 bases clipped from V and 5 bases from J, the junction kept 7 bases outside the gene matches. This CDR3 is CASSYGQGRDEQYF. As DNA, the CDR3 is TGTGCCAGCTCATACGGACAGGGGAGGGACGAGCAGTACTTC.

J is TRBJ2-1 and V is TRBV24-1, with 7 bases fitting TRBD2. Losses at the gene ends were 3 bases for V and 0 bases for J; bases not matched to a gene: 4. Germline-derived CDR1 and CDR2 are KGHDR and SFDVKD. The CDR3 is 16 residues long. This chain's CDR3 is CATSDPLAASYNEQFF. The CDR3 DNA follows: TGTGCCACCAGTGATCCCCTAGCGGCCTCCTACAATGAGCAGTTCTTC.

This chain connects TRBV27 to TRBJ1-2, with TRBD1 matching over 9 bases. The CDR3 is 15 amino acids. The J segment lost 5 bases and the V segment lost 6 bases, leaving 10 bases of the junction unmatched. The germline CDR1 and CDR2 sequences are MNHEY and SMNVEV (reference sequence). As DNA, the CDR3 is TGTGCCAGCAGAAGAGCGGGACAGGGTGATTATGGCTACACCTTC. Protein: CASRRAGQGDYGYTF.

The J gene is TRBJ2-3, the V gene TRBV27; possibly TRBD2 for D (6 bases). V shed 8 bases and J shed 1 base, with 10 bases lying between them. The germline CDR1 and CDR2 sequences are MNHEY and SMNVEV (reference sequence). The CDR3 has 13 residues. The CDR3 spells CASGGLGTDTQYF. The DNA for the CDR3 is TGTGCCAGCGGGGGACTGGGCACAGATACGCAGTATTTT.

The genes are TRBV28 and TRBJ1-5; the D is unclear. V lost 2 bases to trimming and J lost 7 bases, with 12 bases between them. The CDR3 is made up of 14 amino acids. The germline V gene has CDR1 MDHEN and CDR2 SYDVKM. The CDR3 region has the DNA TGTGCCAGCAGTTTAGTATCGGTCCCCCAGCCCCAGCATTTT. It translates to CASSLVSVPQPQHF.

The chain couples TRBV28 to TRBJ1-1, with D unclear. Germline CDR1 and CDR2: MDHEN and SYDVKM. The CDR3 has 15 residues. V shed 5 bases and J shed 4 bases, with 17 bases lying between them. For the CDR3, the DNA is TGTGCCAGCAGTCCCCGGACTTTGTCGTTCACTGAAGCTTTCTTT. Protein sequence: CASSPRTLSFTEAFF.

This clone appeared a few times. The V gene is TRBV6-5, the J gene TRBJ1-1; 8 bases match TRBD1. This CDR3 region has 16 residues. The V gene end was trimmed by 2 bases and the J gene end by 4 bases; junction bases not matched to a gene: 9. The V gene's germline CDR1 is MNHEY and CDR2 SVGAGI. The CDR3 DNA is TGTGCCAGCAGTTACCGGGCAGGGGGCGCGGGCACTGAAGCTTTCTTT. It is translated as CASSYRAGGAGTEAFF.

The V call is TRBV6-2 or TRBV6-3, the J call TRBJ1-1; D is perhaps TRBD1 (6 bases). The CDR3 length is 13 residues. Germline lookup yields CDR1 MNHEY and CDR2 SVGEGT. V lost 4 bases, J lost 5 bases, and 11 bases lay in between. This chain's CDR3 is CASSFGRGTEAFF. In DNA, the CDR3 is TGTGCCAGCAGTTTTGGAAGGGGGACTGAAGCTTTCTTT.

The V and J genes are TRBV27 and TRBJ1-5; D unresolved. Trimming removed 3 bases at V and 0 bases at J, with 3 bases between. Germline assignment: CDR1 MNHEY and CDR2 SMNVEV (reference sequence). This CDR3 has 13 amino acids. The CDR3 nucleotides read TGTGCCAGCAGTTTCGATAGCAATCAGCCCCAGCATTTT. It specifies CASSFDSNQPQHF.

The chain is built from TRBV10-3 and TRBJ2-3; 10 bases agree with TRBD2. With V trimmed by 4 bases and J by 2 bases, 3 bases remained unmatched. This CDR3 has 15 residues. Germline V gene lookup returns CDR1 ENHRY and CDR2 SYGVKD. The CDR3 loop reads CAISATSGVTDTQYF. CDR3 bases: TGTGCCATCAGTGCTACTAGCGGGGTCACAGATACGCAGTATTTT.

The V gene is TRBV2, the J gene TRBJ1-1; D remains ambiguous. CDR1 is SNHLY and CDR2 is FYNNEI in the germline V gene. V gave up 7 bases and J gave up 1 base, with 10 bases separating them. The CDR3 has 13 amino acids. CDR3 region: CASTSGPNTEAFF. The CDR3 nucleotides are TGTGCCAGCACATCCGGACCGAACACTGAAGCTTTCTTT.

V is TRBV5-6 and J is TRBJ1-6; TRBD1 agrees at 9 bases. The J segment lost 7 bases and the V segment lost 3 bases, leaving 8 bases of the junction unmatched. In germline, CDR1 is SGHDT, CDR2 YYEEEE. This CDR3 region has 16 residues. As DNA, the CDR3 is TGTGCCAGCAGCTCCCTCGGGACAGGGCAGAATTCACCCCTCCACTTT. It translates to CASSSLGTGQNSPLHF.

The V and J genes are TRBV19 and TRBJ1-2; D remains unclear. With 3 bases removed from V and 3 bases from J, the gap between germline ends came to 11 bases. Germline V CDR1 and CDR2: LNHDA, SQIVND (reference sequence). The CDR3 length is 14 residues. The chain's CDR3 is CASSIKGPDYGYTF. The CDR3 DNA is TGTGCCAGTAGTATTAAGGGTCCCGACTATGGCTACACCTTC.

This clone has more than one count but fewer than ten. The genes are TRBV28 and TRBJ2-2, with D possibly being TRBD1 (5 bases). The CDR3 contains 17 residues. Germline values: CDR1 MDHEN, CDR2 SYDVKM. Trimming cost V 6 bases and J 0 bases, with 17 bases left between them. The CDR3 DNA reads TGTGCCAGCAGCCAAGGACATATTGTCGCGAACACCGGGGAGCTGTTTTTT. As protein: CASSQGHIVANTGELFF.

The rearrangement uses TRBV5-1 and TRBJ1-6; D gene unclear. This CDR3 spans 13 amino acids. V lost 0 bases to trimming and J lost 9 bases, with 7 bases between them. In germline, CDR1 is SGHRS, CDR2 YFSETQ. The CDR3 region has the DNA TGCGCCAGCAGCTTGGGTGAGGGTTCACCCCTCCACTTT. Translation: CASSLGEGSPLHF.

This chain uses TRBV6-2 or TRBV6-3 with TRBJ1-2; TRBD1 might be the D (5 bases). Germline CDR1 reads MNHEY; CDR2 reads SVGEGT. There are 17 residues in the CDR3. V gave up 4 bases and J gave up 0 bases, with 18 bases separating them. The CDR3 nucleotides read TGTGCCAGCAGTTTCAGGGAGCACCTTACCTCTAACTATGGCTACACCTTC. Amino acid sequence: CASSFREHLTSNYGYTF.

This chain uses TRBV5-1 with TRBJ1-2, with TRBD1 as a possible D gene (5 bases). Germline V gives CDR1 SGHRS, CDR2 YFSETQ. The CDR3 spans 13 residues. Trimming shortened V by 4 bases and J by 8 bases, and 15 bases separated the two germline ends. The CDR3 is CASSLAFGTGYTF. DNA of the CDR3: TGCGCCAGCAGCCTAGCCTTTGGGACCGGCTACACCTTC.